This paragraph reports one T cell receptor (beta chain). Here immunoSEQ multiplex PCR was the method, and the copy in TCRdb shows in-frame clones only, minus some. The sample contains about 250,000 clones, about nine tenths of which appear only once. The source of the sample is a study of blood T cell repertoires in COVID-19. Study details: Nucleic acid was either cDNA or gDNA, and it came from T cells, B-cell-depleted T cells, or PBMCs.

Sequenced material: peripheral blood. This sequence originates from a woman in her fifties or sixties who had recovered from COVID-19.

The CDR3 DNA is TGTGCCAGCAGCTCCAAGGGCGGCCAGGGGGCGGAAGGAAACACCATATATTTT. It codes for CASSSKGGQGAEGNTIYF. The chain links TRBV7-3 to TRBJ1-3, with 8 bases aligning to TRBD1. The CDR3 loop spans 18 amino acids. V shed 4 bases and J 4 bases; nucleotides not matched to a gene: 15. CDR1 and CDR2 from the germline V gene are SGHTA and FQGTGA.